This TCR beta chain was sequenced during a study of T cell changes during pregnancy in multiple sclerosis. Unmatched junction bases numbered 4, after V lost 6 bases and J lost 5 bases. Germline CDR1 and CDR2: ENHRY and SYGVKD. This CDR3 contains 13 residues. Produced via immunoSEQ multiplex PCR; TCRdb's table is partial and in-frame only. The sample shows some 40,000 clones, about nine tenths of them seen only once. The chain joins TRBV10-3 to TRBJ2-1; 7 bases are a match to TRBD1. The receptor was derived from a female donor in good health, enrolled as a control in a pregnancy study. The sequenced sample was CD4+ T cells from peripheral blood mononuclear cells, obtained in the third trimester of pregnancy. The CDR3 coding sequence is TGTGCCATCAGCCCTGACAGGGACAATGAGCAGTTCTTC. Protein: CAISPDRDNEQFF.